The rows below give T cell receptor beta chains drawn from one sample of a study of read filtering for tumor transcriptome and immune sequencing. TCRdb ran MiXCR on the reads and lists one entry per CDR3 protein. The sample has tens of thousands of distinct CDR3 sequences; around 15% are singletons. Material for sequencing was a population of CD138-negative cells sorted from bone marrow. Every receptor here comes from a donor aged 40 or older with multiple myeloma. CDR3s include the opening cysteine and the closing phenylalanine or tryptophan. The D gene is left open where the match is weak. Only part of the rows carry a size: once, few, many, or a class if the clone is expanded.

TRBV20-1	many	NA	TRBJ1-5	CSARPDSNQPQHF	TGCAGTGCTAGGCCGGACAGCAATCAGCCCCAGCATTTT
TRBV20-1	many	TRBD2	TRBJ2-7	CSASTSGTSGFYEQYF	TGCAGTGCTAGCACTAGCGGGACTAGCGGGTTCTACGAGCAGTACTTC
TRBV6-2/TRBV6-3	NA	NA	TRBJ2-1	CASSYSGPGAYYNEQFF	TGTGCCAGCAGTTACTCAGGTCCCGGAGCCTACTACAATGAGCAGTTCTTC
TRBV7-2	NA	NA	TRBJ1-1	CASSPRRWDTEAFF	TGTGCCAGCAGCCCAAGGAGATGGGACACTGAAGCTTTCTTT
TRBV6-5	many	TRBD1	TRBJ2-3	CASRPDRGRGDTQYF	TGTGCCAGCAGACCGGACAGGGGGCGAGGAGATACGCAGTATTTT
TRBV12-3/TRBV12-4	many	NA	TRBJ1-5	CASSFEVRNQPQHF	TGTGCCAGCAGTTTTGAGGTCCGCAATCAGCCCCAGCATTTT
TRBV6-6	many	NA	TRBJ1-1	CASSYGGENTEAFF	TGTGCCAGCAGTTACGGTGGGGAGAACACTGAAGCTTTCTTT
TRBV3-1	many	NA	TRBJ1-2	CASSQLMVGGYTF	TGTGCCAGCAGCCAATTGATGGTCGGAGGCTATACCTTC
TRBV20-1	many	TRBD1	TRBJ2-4	CSARARTGDILTIQYF	TGCAGTGCTAGAGCCCGGACAGGGGATATTTTAACCATTCAGTACTTC
TRBV5-1	many	TRBD1	TRBJ2-5	CASSYSGGAQYF	TGCGCCAGCAGCTATTCAGGGGGAGCCCAGTACTTC
TRBV7-2	many	TRBD1	TRBJ2-1	CASSSIWGWRDRGYNEQFF	TGTGCCAGCAGCTCCATATGGGGGTGGCGGGACAGGGGCTACAATGAGCAGTTCTTC
TRBV7-2	NA	TRBD1	TRBJ1-4	CASSRRRGGEKLFF	TGTGCCAGCAGCCGCCGCAGGGGGGGGGAAAAACTGTTTTTT
TRBV5-1	NA	NA	TRBJ2-7	CASSITGTEVYEQYF	TGCGCCAGCAGCATTACCGGGACGGAGGTGTACGAGCAGTACTTC
TRBV5-6	many	NA	TRBJ2-1	CASSSWYAITYNEQFF	TGTGCCAGCAGCTCTTGGTACGCCATAACCTACAATGAGCAGTTCTTC
TRBV5-1	many	NA	TRBJ2-5	CASSLELNQETQYF	TGCGCCAGCAGCTTGGAGTTAAACCAAGAGACCCAGTACTTC
TRBV20-1	many	NA	TRBJ1-1	CSATQGENTEAFF	TGCAGTGCAACACAGGGTGAGAACACTGAAGCTTTCTTT
TRBV27	many	NA	TRBJ2-7	CASSLYHPRGINEQYF	TGTGCCAGCAGTTTATACCATCCACGGGGTATCAACGAGCAGTACTTC
TRBV3-1	once	NA	TRBJ2-6	CACGETVGSGAHVLTF	TGTGCCTGCGGGGAAACCGTAGGTTCTGGGGCCCACGTCCTGACTTTC
TRBV7-9	many	TRBD1	TRBJ1-1	CASSAGGPAFF	TGTGCCAGCAGCGCAGGGGGCCCGGCTTTCTTT
TRBV7-2	few	TRBD2	TRBJ2-2	CASSILAGGRTGELFF	TGTGCCAGCAGCATACTAGCGGGAGGCCGCACCGGGGAGCTGTTTTTT
TRBV20-1	many	NA	TRBJ1-2	CSARDPGAYRSSNYGYTF	TGCAGTGCTAGAGATCCCGGGGCCTATAGATCTTCTAACTATGGCTACACCTTC
TRBV4-2	NA	NA	TRBJ2-1	CASSQDGAGSSNEQFF	TGTGCCAGCAGCCAAGATGGGGCGGGAAGTTCCAATGAGCAGTTCTTC
TRBV12-5	many	TRBD1	TRBJ2-3	CASGSNTWDSDTDTQYF	TGTGCTAGTGGTTCAAACACATGGGACAGTGACACAGATACGCAGTATTTT
TRBV20-1	NA	NA	TRBJ2-1	CSATGPSYNEQFF	TGCAGTGCTACAGGGCCCTCCTACAATGAGCAGTTCTTC
TRBV5-1	many	NA	TRBJ2-1	CASSLKSPTYNEQFF	TGCGCCAGCAGCTTGAAGTCTCCTACCTACAATGAGCAGTTCTTC
TRBV12-3/TRBV12-4	many	NA	TRBJ1-5	CASSPRGGHSNQPQHF	TGTGCCAGCAGTCCCCGTGGGGGTCACAGCAATCAGCCCCAGCATTTT
TRBV20-1	many	NA	TRBJ1-6	CSAQGGTYNSPLHF	TGCAGTGCCCAGGGAGGGACCTATAATTCACCCCTCCACTTT
TRBV24-1	many	NA	TRBJ2-1	CATSGDRLSYNEQFF	TGTGCCACCAGTGGTGATCGACTCTCCTACAATGAGCAGTTCTTC
TRBV12-3/TRBV12-4	many	NA	TRBJ2-7	CASNWGGLNEQYF	TGTGCCAGCAACTGGGGGGGGCTCAACGAGCAGTACTTC
TRBV18	many	TRBD1	TRBJ2-5	CASSLDRGTETRYF	TGTGCCAGCTCACTCGACAGGGGAACAGAGACCCGGTACTTC
TRBV6-6	many	NA	TRBJ2-7	CASTAQINYEQYF	TGTGCCAGCACAGCACAAATCAACTACGAGCAGTACTTC
TRBV29-1	many	TRBD1	TRBJ2-2	CSVVDRVRTGELFF	TGCAGCGTTGTCGACAGGGTTCGAACCGGGGAGCTGTTTTTT
TRBV29-1	NA	NA	TRBJ1-1	CSAQFQVGGNIEAFF	TGCAGCGCGCAGTTCCAAGTTGGGGGGAACATTGAAGCTTTCTTT
TRBV30	few	NA	TRBJ1-2	CAWSVQGLYYGYTF	TGTGCCTGGAGTGTACAGGGCCTTTACTATGGCTACACCTTC
TRBV7-2	many	TRBD1	TRBJ2-7	CASSLTGREQYF	TGTGCCAGCAGCTTGACAGGGCGGGAGCAGTACTTC
TRBV7-9	many	NA	TRBJ1-5	CASSRTGDPNQPQHF	TGTGCCAGCAGCCGGACGGGGGATCCCAATCAGCCCCAGCATTTT
TRBV2	many	NA	TRBJ2-5	CASSEAQQQETQYF	TGTGCCAGCAGTGAAGCCCAACAGCAAGAGACCCAGTACTTC
TRBV20-1	many	TRBD1	TRBJ2-3	CSAYRGHSDTQYF	TGCAGTGCTTACAGGGGGCATTCAGATACGCAGTATTTT
TRBV10-3	NA	TRBD1	TRBJ2-1	CAIRTGTSSYNEQFF	TGTGCCATCAGGACAGGGACGAGCTCCTACAATGAGCAGTTCTTC
TRBV19	many	TRBD2	TRBJ2-1	CASSPRGRDPYNEQFF	TGTGCCAGTAGTCCCCGTGGGAGGGACCCCTACAATGAGCAGTTCTTC
TRBV28	NA	NA	TRBJ2-1	CASSPPTGRLANEQFF	TGTGCCAGCAGTCCACCGACAGGGAGGCTGGCCAATGAGCAGTTCTTC